This entry describes one TCR beta chain. Different DNA sequences within this sample yield the same CDR3. These data originate in a study of shared clonotypes between healthy human individuals. Trimming pared 4 bases from V and 7 bases from J, leaving 8 bases between. This CDR3 has 11 amino acids. Germline CDR1 SQVTM, CDR2 ANQGSEA. Method: immunoSEQ multiplex PCR; TCRdb's copy keeps in-frame clones and lacks some. The sample has about 2.4 million clones; approximately 90% are singletons. The rearrangement joins TRBV29-1 to TRBJ2-1, with a weak D call TRBD1 (6 bases). This sequence was found in a man aged 18 to 30 in good health. The specimen sequenced was naive CD4+ T cells sorted from blood. Subset reported: CD45RA+ positively selected. Here the CDR3 reads CSVVRGNEQFF. In DNA, the CDR3 is TGCAGCGTTGTCAGGGGTAATGAGCAGTTCTTC.